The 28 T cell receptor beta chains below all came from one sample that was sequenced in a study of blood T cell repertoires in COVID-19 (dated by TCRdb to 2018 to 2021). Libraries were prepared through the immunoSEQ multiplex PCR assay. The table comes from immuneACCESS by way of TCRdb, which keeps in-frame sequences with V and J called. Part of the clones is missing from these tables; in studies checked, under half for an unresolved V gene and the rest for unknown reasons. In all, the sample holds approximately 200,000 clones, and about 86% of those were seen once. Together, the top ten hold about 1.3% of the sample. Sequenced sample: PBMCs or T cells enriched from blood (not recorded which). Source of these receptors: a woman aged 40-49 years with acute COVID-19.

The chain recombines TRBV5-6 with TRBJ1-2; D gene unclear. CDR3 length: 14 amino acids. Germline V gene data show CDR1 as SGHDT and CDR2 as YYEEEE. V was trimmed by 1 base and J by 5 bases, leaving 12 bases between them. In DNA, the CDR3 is TGTGCCAGCAGCTTGTCGGGGATCGGGTATGGCTACACCTTC. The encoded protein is CASSLSGIGYGYTF.

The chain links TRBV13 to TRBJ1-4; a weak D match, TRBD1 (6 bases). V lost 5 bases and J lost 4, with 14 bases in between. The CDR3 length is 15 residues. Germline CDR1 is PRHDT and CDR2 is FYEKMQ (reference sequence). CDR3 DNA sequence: TGTGCCAGCAGCCCCAGGGGTTCGGGTAATGAAAAACTGTTTTTT. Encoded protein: CASSPRGSGNEKLFF.

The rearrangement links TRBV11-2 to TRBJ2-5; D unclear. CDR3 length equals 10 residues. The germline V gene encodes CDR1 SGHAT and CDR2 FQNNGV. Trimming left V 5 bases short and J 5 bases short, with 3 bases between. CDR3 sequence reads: CASSQETQYF. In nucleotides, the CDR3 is TGTGCCAGCAGCCAGGAGACCCAGTACTTC.

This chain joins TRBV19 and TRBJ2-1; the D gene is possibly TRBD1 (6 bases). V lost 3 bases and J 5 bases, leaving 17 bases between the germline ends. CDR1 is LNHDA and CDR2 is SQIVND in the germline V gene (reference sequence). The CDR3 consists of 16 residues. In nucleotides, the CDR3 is TGTGCCAGTAGTATTCTTCTTCGGACAGCCAACAATGAGCAGTTCTTC. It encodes CASSILLRTANNEQFF.

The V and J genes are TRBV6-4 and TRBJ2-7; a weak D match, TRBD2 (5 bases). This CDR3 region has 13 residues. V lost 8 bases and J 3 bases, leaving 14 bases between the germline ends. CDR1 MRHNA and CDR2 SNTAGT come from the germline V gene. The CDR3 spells CASSPTRGYEQYF. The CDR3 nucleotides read TGTGCCAGCTCCCCGACACGGGGCTACGAGCAGTACTTC.

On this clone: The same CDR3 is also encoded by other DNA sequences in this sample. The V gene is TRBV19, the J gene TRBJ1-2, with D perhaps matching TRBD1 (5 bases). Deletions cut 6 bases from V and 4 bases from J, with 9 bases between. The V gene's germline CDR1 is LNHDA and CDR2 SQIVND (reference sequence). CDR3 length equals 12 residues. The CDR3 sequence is CASSPGGYGYTF. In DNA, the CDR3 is TGTGCCAGTAGCCCGGGGGGCTATGGCTACACCTTC. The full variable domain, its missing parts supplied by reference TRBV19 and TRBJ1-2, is DGGITQSPKYLFRKEGQNVTLSCEQNLNHDAMYWYRQDPGQGLRLIYYSQIVNDFQKGDIAEGYSVSREKKESFPLTVTSAQKNPTAFYLCASSPGGYGYTFGSGTRLTVV.

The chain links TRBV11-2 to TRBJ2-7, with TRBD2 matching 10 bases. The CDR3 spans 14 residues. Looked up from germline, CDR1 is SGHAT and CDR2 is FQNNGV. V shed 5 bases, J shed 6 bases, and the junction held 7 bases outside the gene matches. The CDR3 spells CASSTASGRSEQYF. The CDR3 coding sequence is TGTGCCAGCAGCACGGCTAGCGGGAGATCCGAGCAGTACTTC.

The DNA for the CDR3 is TGCGCCAGCAGCCCATTCCCTTTGGCCTTGAACACTGAAGCTTTCTTT. Protein: CASSPFPLALNTEAFF. The chain combines TRBV4-1 with TRBJ1-1, with no clear D. CDR1 is MGHRA and CDR2 is YSYEKL in the germline V gene. The CDR3 totals 16 residues. V dropped 4 bases and J dropped 0 bases, with 15 bases sitting between them.

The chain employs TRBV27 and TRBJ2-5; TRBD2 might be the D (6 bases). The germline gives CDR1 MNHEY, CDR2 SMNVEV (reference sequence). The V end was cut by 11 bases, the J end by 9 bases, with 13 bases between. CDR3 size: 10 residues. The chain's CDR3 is CAGPSGAQYF. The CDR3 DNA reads TGTGCCGGGCCTTCGGGGGCCCAGTACTTC.

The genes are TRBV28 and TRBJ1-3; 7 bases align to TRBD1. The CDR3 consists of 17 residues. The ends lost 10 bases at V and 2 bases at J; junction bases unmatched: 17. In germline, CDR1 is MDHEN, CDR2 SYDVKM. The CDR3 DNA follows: TGTGCCACCTACCGGTCCCCCGGCAGGGGGGCTGGAAACACCATATATTTT. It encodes CATYRSPGRGAGNTIYF.

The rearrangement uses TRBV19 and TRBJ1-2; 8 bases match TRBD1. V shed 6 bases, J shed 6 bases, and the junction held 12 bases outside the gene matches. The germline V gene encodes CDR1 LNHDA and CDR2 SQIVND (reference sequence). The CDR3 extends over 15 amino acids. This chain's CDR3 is CASRLRQGILDGYTF. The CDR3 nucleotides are TGTGCCAGTAGACTCCGACAGGGGATATTGGATGGCTACACCTTC. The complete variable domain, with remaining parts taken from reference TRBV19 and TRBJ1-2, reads DGGITQSPKYLFRKEGQNVTLSCEQNLNHDAMYWYRQDPGQGLRLIYYSQIVNDFQKGDIAEGYSVSREKKESFPLTVTSAQKNPTAFYLCASRLRQGILDGYTFGSGTRLTVV.

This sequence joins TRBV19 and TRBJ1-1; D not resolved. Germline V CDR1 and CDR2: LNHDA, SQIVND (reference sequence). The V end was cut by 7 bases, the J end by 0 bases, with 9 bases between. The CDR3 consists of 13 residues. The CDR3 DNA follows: TGTGCCAGTAACCAGTACGTGAACACTGAAGCTTTCTTT. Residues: CASNQYVNTEAFF.

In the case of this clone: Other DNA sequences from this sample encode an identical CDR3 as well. This chain's CDR3 is CASSQGQGGYGYTF. CDR3 in DNA: TGTGCCAGCAGCCAAGGACAGGGAGGCTATGGCTACACCTTC. V usage is TRBV4-2 and J usage is TRBJ1-2, with 7 positions matching TRBD1. J lost 4 bases, V lost 1 base, and 3 bases had no gene match. The CDR3 contains 14 residues. The germline gives CDR1 LGHNA, CDR2 YNFKEQ.

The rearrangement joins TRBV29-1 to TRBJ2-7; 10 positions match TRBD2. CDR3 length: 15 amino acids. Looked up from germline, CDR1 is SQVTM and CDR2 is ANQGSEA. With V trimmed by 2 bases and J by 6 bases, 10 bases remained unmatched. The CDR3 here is CSVESSGRPPGEQYF. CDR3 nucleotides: TGCAGCGTTGAAAGTAGCGGGAGGCCGCCTGGCGAGCAGTACTTC.

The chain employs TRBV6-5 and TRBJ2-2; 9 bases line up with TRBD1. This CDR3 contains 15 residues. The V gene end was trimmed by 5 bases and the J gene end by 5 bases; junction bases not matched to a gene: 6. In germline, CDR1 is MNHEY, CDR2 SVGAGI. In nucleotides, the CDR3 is TGTGCCAGCAGTCCAACAGGGGGCAGTACCGGGGAGCTGTTTTTT. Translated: CASSPTGGSTGELFF.

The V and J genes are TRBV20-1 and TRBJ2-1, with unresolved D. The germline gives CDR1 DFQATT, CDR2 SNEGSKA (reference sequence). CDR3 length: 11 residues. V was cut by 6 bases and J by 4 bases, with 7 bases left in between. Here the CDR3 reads CSAAPYNEQFF. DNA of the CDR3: TGCAGTGCGGCTCCTTACAATGAGCAGTTCTTC.

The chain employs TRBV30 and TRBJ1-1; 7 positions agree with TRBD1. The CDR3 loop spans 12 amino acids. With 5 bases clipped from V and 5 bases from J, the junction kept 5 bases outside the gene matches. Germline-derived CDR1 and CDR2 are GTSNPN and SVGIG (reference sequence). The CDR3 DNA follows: TGTGCCTGGGGTATCAGGGGGACTGAAGCTTTCTTT. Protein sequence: CAWGIRGTEAFF.

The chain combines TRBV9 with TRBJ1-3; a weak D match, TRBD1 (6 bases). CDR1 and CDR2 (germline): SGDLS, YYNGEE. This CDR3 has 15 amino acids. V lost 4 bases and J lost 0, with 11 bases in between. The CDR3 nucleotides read TGTGCCAGCAGCTACGACAGGCACTCTGGAAACACCATATATTTT. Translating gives CASSYDRHSGNTIYF.

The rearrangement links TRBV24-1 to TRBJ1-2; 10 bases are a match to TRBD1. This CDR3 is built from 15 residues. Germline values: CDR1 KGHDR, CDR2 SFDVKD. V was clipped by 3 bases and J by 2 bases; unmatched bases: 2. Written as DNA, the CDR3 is TGTGCCACCAGTGATAGGACAGGGGGGAACTATGGCTACACCTTC. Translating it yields CATSDRTGGNYGYTF.

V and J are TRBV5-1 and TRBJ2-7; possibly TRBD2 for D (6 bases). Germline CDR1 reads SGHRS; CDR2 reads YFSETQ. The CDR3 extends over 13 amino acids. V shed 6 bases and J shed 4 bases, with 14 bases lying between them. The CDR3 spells CASTGEGMYEQYF. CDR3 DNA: TGCGCCAGCACGGGGGAAGGGATGTACGAGCAGTACTTC.

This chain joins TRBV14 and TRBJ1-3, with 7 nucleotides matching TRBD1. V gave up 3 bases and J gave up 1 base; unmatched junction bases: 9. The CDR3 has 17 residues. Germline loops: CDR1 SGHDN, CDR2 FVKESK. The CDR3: CASSHPRGTWSGNTIYF. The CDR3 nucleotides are TGTGCCAGCAGCCACCCCAGGGGGACCTGGTCTGGAAACACCATATATTTT.

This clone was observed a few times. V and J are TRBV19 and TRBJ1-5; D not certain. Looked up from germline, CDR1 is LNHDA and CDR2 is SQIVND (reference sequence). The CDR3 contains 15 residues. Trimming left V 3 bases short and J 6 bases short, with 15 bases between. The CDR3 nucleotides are TGTGCCAGTAGTATGGGTGCGGCGGGTTCTCAGCCCCAGCATTTT. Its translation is CASSMGAAGSQPQHF.

The CDR3 protein is CASSLKGGSGRGEQYF. CDR3 coding DNA: TGTGCCAGCAGCTTAAAGGGAGGTAGCGGGAGAGGCGAGCAGTACTTC. The V call is TRBV27, the J call TRBJ2-7; 9 bases match TRBD2. Trimming cost V 6 bases and J 6 bases; bases outside gene matches: 15. Germline loops: CDR1 MNHEY, CDR2 SMNVEV (reference sequence). The CDR3 sequence is 16 residues long.

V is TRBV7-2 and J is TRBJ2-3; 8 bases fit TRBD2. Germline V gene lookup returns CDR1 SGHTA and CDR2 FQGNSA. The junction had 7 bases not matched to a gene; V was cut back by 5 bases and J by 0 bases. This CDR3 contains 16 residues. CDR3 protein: CASSVHGGESTDTQYF. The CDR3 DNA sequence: TGTGCCAGCAGCGTCCACGGGGGGGAGAGCACAGATACGCAGTATTTT.

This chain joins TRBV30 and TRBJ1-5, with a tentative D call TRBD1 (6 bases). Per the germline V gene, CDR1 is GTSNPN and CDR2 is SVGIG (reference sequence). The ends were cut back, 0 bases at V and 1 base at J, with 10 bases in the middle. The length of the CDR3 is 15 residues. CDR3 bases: TGTGCCTGGAGTGTCAGGGGTTGGAGCAATCAGCCCCAGCATTTT. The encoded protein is CAWSVRGWSNQPQHF.

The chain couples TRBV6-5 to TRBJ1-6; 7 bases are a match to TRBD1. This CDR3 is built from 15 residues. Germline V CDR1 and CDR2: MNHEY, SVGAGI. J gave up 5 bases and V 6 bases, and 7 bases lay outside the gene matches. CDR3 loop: CASRHRGTNNSPLHF. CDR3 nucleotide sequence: TGTGCCAGCAGACACAGGGGTACGAATAATTCACCCCTCCACTTT.

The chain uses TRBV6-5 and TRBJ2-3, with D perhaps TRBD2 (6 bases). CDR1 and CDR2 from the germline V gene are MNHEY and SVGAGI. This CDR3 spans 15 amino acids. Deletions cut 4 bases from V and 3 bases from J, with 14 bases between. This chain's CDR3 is CASSSGGLSTDTQYF. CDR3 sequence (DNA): TGTGCCAGCAGTTCTGGGGGGTTGTCAACAGATACGCAGTATTTT.

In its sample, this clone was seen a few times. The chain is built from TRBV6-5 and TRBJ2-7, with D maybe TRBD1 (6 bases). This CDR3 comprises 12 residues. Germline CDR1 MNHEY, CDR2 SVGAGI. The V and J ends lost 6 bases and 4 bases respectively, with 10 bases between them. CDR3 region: CASRDSLYEQYF. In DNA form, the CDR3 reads TGTGCCAGCAGGGACAGCTTATACGAGCAGTACTTC.